The source of this T cell receptor beta chain is a study of T cell responses to AZD1222 COVID-19 vaccine. Looking at the study overall: Pooled samples include second doses given at about 4 or 12 weeks.

In germline, CDR1 is MNHEY, CDR2 SMNVEV (reference sequence). This CDR3 has 16 amino acids. V was pared by 6 bases and J by 0 bases, with 14 bases between. Sequencing was performed with immunoSEQ multiplex PCR; in TCRdb, only in-frame clones are kept and a portion is missing. The repertoire holds under 200,000 clones, with roughly 90% as singletons. The clonotype originates from an adult in good health. Sequences were derived from peripheral blood, sampled on day 0 of AZD1222 vaccination. The rearrangement links TRBV27 to TRBJ2-2; possible D gene TRBD1, 6 bases. The chain's CDR3 is CASSPLPGANTGELFF. The CDR3 region has the DNA TGTGCCAGCAGCCCTTTGCCAGGGGCGAACACCGGGGAGCTGTTTTTT.